This entry is about one T cell receptor beta chain. Only a few counts were recorded for this clonotype. Its antigen is unknown. No base-level quality is on record; no much larger clone is a single base apart. The library relied on RACE. Data came from a NextSeq 500. During library preparation, unique molecular identifiers were attached to individual cDNA molecules so that TCRs could be counted quantitatively and reproducibly. The source study handled its data this way. Samples had a median of approximately 93,000 TCRs, with a range from roughly 23,224 to 700,000. V, J and CDR3 annotation of the TCR reads was carried out using the Decombinator software suite. Every sample was subsampled to the same number of TCRs (28,000) for the PS versus PT1 abundance plots. TCRs were defined as expanded if absent before sensitization and observed at least eight times at the 2-week time point. Clones were called with MiXCR by TCRdb after fastp trimmed the public reads at Q25, and only in-frame beta chains were retained. All rows with the same CDR3 protein become a single entry with the most common DNA and genes. The V and J calls were determined by TCRdb, not by the authors. The sample table lists some 43,000 distinct CDR3 sequences, under 4.5% of them with a count of one. The ten largest clonotypes hold about 24% of the sample.

The CDR3 runs 13 amino acids, cysteine and phenylalanine included. The DNA shown is the 39-base CDR3, in frame from base 1. The CDR1 and CDR2 encoded by the germline V gene are MDHEN and SYDVKM. Trimming at the junction amounts to 2 bases on V and 12 bases on J, and the germline ends lie 14 bases apart. This sample was included in a study of human T cells and chemical hapten exposure (TCRdb year 2021). Background for the entire study: For sensitization, 2% DPC in acetone was applied to an approximately 2 cm by approximately 2 cm area of upper inner arm skin. Throughout the study period of around 25 weeks, patients also received therapeutic DPC doses to the scalp every week. Patch testing was done on the upper back using Finn chambers containing 0.01% DPC, and results were scored after 6 days according to International Contact Dermatitis Research Group standards. Most of the patients in the cohort were female, and the cohort covered alopecia areata with under or over 50% scalp involvement, alopecia totalis and alopecia universalis. Libraries were pooled for sequencing, and per-sample TCR yields varied mainly because of small differences in library volumes within the pool. This study followed changes in the peripheral blood TCR repertoire in vivo during primary and secondary sensitization of alopecia patients to the hapten diphenylcyclopropenone (DPC). Patient blood was sampled pre-sensitization (week 0) and at 2, 6 and about 24 weeks after DPC sensitization. Around 30 alopecia patients provided blood for TCR sequencing at one to four time points (pre-sensitization, 2, 6 and 24 weeks). Both TCR alpha and TCR beta chains were sequenced from each blood RNA sample. Findings and caveats that apply to the study as a whole: After repeated subsampling, changes were observed in the strength of the expansion versus patch-test correlation and in the threshold at which the correlation became significant. DPC sensitization did not change how many TCRs were above 1 in 1000 frequency, and no evidence was found of alterations in global repertoire structure. All patients had alopecia, a presumed autoimmune disease, so their immune response might differ from that of healthy individuals. Patch test score correlated positively with the number of PT1 expanded TCRs, reaching significance at thresholds 8, 16 and 32 but not at 4. Significantly more large CDR3 similarity clusters were formed by expanded TCRs than by pre-sensitization or healthy control sets, consistent with antigen-driven responses.

The sample's time point label, in plain terms: patch test 1, 2 weeks after DPC sensitization. The treatment or condition label, as the study defines it: therapeutic diphenylcyclopropenone sensitization with weekly scalp DPC. Total RNA was isolated from unfractionated whole blood collected in Tempus Blood RNA tubes. At each patch-test visit, blood was drawn before the patch test was applied. Eligible patients were aged 18 to 70, diagnosed with alopecia, deemed suitable for DPC therapy, and excluded if pregnant. This sequence originates from a middle-aged man with alopecia areata. Some clones in this sample may be carry-over from other donors' samples. The source material was whole blood, sampled in connection with sensitization to the hapten diphenylcyclopropenone (DPC). The sequence joins TRBV28 to TRBJ1-5, with the D segment identity uncertain. The DNA sequence is as follows: TGTGCCAGCAGTTTAAGCGACAAGATTTTCCAGCATTTT. This codes for CASSLSDKIFQHF.